The sequence of this TCR beta chain was determined in a study of cytomegalovirus exposure and HLA in healthy donors. The J segment lost 3 bases and the V segment lost 6 bases, leaving 3 bases of the junction unmatched. CDR3 size: 12 residues. The germline CDR1 and CDR2 sequences are SQVTM and ANQGSEA. This clone turned up a few times. What it binds is not known. Both 60 Vbeta primers and 13 Jbeta primers went into the PCR. Libraries were prepared by immunoSEQ multiplex PCR; TCRdb keeps only in-frame clonotypes and omits some of them. The sample includes some 120,000 clones, 15% seen only once; the top ten take 1.5% to 2%. Study-level points and caveats: A few chains tied to CMV proved CMV antigen-specific in vitro. Several of the most significant clusters appeared, in a later analysis, to be linked to common viral pathogens. Segments of the TCR beta V type were, in most cases, productive about 90% or about 30% of the time in an earlier analysis.

The chain joins TRBV29-1 to TRBJ2-7, with 9 bases matching TRBD1. The specimen sequenced was PBMCs. This TCR was sampled from a woman between 18 and 29 years old in good health and CMV-seronegative. This CDR3 reads CSVGQGDYEQYF. The CDR3 region has the DNA TGCAGCGTGGGACAGGGAGACTACGAGCAGTACTTC.